The source of this T cell receptor (beta chain) is a study of cytomegalovirus exposure and HLA in healthy donors. Study context: Findings of an earlier analysis included about 120 million unique TCR beta sequences from roughly 200 million T cells. Findings and caveats of the study: In vitro checks showed that a few CMV-associated chains really do target CMV antigens.

PCR amplification relied on 60 Vbeta primers (plus 13 Jbeta primers). The method was immunoSEQ multiplex PCR; TCRdb's version includes in-frame clones alone and lacks a portion of them. This sample's table reports just under 90,000 clones. As for this clone: What it binds is not known.

The V end was cut by 1 base, the J end by 1 base, with 4 bases between. The CDR3 spans 13 residues. In germline, CDR1 is SQVTM, CDR2 ANQGSEA. V usage is TRBV29-1 and J usage is TRBJ2-2, with D unclear. This sequence originates from a girl aged 10-17 years in good health and CMV-seropositive. The sequenced sample was PBMCs. This CDR3 reads CSVEGRNTGELFF. CDR3 DNA sequence: TGCAGCGTTGAAGGTCGGAACACCGGGGAGCTGTTTTTT.